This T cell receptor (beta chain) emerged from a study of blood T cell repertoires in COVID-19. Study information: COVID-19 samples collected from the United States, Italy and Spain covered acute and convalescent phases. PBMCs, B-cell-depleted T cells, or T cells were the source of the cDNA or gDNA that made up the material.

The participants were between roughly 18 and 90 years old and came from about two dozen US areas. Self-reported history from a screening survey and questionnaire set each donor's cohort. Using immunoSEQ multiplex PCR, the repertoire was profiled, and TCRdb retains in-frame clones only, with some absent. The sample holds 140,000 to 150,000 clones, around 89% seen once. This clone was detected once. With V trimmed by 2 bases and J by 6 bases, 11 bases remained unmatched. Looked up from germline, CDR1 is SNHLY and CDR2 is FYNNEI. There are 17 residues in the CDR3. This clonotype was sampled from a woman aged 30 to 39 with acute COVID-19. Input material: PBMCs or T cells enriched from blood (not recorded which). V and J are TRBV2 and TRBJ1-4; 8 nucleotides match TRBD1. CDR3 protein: CASSERVFEDRDEKLFF. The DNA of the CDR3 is TGTGCCAGCAGTGAAAGGGTTTTCGAGGACAGGGATGAAAAACTGTTTTTT.